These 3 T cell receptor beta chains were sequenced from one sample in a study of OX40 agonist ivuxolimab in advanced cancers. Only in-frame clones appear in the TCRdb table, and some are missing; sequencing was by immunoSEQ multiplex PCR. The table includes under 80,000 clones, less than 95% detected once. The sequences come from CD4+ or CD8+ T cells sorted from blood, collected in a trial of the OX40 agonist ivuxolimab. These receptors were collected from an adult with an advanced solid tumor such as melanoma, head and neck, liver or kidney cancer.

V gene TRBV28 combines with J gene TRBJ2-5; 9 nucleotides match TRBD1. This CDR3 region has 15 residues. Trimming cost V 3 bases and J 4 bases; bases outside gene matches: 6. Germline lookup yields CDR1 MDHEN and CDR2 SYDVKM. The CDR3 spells CASSFGQGLRETQYF. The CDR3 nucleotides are TGTGCCAGCAGTTTTGGACAGGGGTTACGAGAGACCCAGTACTTC.

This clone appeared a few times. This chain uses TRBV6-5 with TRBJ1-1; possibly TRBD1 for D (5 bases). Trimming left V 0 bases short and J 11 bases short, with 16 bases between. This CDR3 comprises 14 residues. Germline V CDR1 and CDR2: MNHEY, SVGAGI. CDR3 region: CASSYSGPTMGAFF. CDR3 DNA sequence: TGTGCCAGCAGTTACTCGGGACCGACGATGGGGGCTTTCTTT.

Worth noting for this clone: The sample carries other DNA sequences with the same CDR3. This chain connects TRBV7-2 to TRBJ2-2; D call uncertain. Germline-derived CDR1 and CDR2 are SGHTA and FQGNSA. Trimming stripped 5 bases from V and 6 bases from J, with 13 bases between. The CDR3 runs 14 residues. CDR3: CASSPGLGSGELFF. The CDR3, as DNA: TGTGCCAGCAGCCCGGGCCTCGGCTCCGGGGAGCTGTTTTTT.